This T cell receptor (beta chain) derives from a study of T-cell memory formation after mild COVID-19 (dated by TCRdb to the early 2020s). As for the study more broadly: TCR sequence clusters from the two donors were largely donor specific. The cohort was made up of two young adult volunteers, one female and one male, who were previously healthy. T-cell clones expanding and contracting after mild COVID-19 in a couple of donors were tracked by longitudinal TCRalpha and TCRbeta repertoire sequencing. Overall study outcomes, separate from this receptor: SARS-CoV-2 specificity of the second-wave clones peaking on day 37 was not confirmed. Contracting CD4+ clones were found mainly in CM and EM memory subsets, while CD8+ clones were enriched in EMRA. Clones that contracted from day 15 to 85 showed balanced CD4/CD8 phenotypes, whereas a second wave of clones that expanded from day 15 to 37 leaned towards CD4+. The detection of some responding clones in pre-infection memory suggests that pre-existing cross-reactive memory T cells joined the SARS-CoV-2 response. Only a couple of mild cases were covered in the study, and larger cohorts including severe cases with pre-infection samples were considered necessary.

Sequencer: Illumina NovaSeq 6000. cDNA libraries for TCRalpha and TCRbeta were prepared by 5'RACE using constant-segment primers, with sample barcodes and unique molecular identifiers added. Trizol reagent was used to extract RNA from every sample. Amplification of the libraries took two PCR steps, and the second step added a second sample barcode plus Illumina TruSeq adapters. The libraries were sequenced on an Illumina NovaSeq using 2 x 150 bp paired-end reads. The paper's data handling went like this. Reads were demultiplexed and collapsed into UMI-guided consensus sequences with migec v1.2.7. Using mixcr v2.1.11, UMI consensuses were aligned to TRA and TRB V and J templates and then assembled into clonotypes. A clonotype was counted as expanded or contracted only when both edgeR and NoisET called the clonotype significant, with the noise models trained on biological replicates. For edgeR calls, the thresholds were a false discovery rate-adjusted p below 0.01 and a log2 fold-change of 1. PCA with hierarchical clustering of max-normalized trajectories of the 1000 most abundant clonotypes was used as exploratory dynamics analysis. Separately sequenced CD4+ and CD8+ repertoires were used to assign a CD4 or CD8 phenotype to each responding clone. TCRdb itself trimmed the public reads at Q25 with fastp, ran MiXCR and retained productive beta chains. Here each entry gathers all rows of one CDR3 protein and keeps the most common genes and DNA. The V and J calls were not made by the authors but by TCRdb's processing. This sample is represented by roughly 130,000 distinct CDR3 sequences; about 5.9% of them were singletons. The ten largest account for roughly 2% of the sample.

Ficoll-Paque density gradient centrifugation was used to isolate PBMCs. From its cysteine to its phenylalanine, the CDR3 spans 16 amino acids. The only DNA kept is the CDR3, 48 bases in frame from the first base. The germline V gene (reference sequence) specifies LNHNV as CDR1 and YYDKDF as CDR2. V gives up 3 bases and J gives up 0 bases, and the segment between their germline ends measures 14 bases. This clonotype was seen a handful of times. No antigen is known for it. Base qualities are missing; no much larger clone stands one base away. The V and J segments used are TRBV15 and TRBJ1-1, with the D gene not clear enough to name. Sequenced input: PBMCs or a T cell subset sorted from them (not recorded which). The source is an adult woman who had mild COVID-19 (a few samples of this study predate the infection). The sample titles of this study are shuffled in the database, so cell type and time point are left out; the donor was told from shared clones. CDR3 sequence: CATSREPGVMNTEAFF. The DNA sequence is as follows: TGTGCCACCAGCAGGGAACCGGGAGTGATGAACACTGAAGCTTTCTTT.